The 22 T cell receptor beta chains listed next were all sequenced from one sample in a study of human T cells and chemical hapten exposure. The sample's time point: patch test 1, 2 weeks after DPC sensitization. The treatment here: therapeutic diphenylcyclopropenone sensitization with weekly scalp DPC. TCRdb reprocessed the RACE reads with MiXCR, giving one entry per CDR3 protein. This table holds under 450,000 distinct CDR3 sequences, roughly 4.8% found once. This specimen was whole blood, taken in connection with sensitization to the hapten diphenylcyclopropenone (DPC). Every receptor here comes from a woman aged 50 to 60 with alopecia areata. Some clones in this sample may be carry-over from other donors' samples.

V and J are TRBV6-2 or TRBV6-3 and TRBJ2-1; possible D gene TRBD1, 6 bases. Germline CDR1 reads MNHEY; CDR2 reads SVGEGT. There are 15 residues in the CDR3. V lost 10 bases to trimming and J lost 0 bases, with 16 bases between them. CDR3 sequence: CATSAGALSYNEQFF. CDR3 in DNA: TGTGCCACCTCAGCAGGGGCCCTCTCCTACAATGAGCAGTTCTTC.

This clonotype has only a few counts. The chain combines TRBV29-1 with TRBJ2-1, with D possibly being TRBD2 (7 bases). Germline-derived CDR1 and CDR2 are SQVTM and ANQGSEA. The V end lost 6 bases, the J end lost 8 bases, and 17 bases lay between the germline ends. This CDR3 has 13 amino acids. CDR3 in DNA: TGCAGCGTGGGGGGGCCTGGGCTCCATGAGCAGTTCTTC. This sequence encodes CSVGGPGLHEQFF.

There are many counts of this clonotype. The V gene is TRBV7-2, the J gene TRBJ2-7; tentatively, D is TRBD1 (6 bases). The V and J ends lost 2 bases and 2 bases respectively, with 13 bases between them. Germline V gives CDR1 SGHTA, CDR2 FQGNSA. This CDR3 spans 15 amino acids. CDR3 in amino acids: CASSLKTGFTYEQYF. The CDR3, as DNA: TGTGCCAGCAGCTTAAAGACAGGATTCACCTACGAGCAGTACTTC.

Only a few counts were recorded for this clonotype. The chain is built from TRBV7-9 and TRBJ2-7; D is unresolved. The CDR3 has 13 amino acids. The V gene's germline CDR1 is SEHNR and CDR2 FQNEAQ (reference sequence). Trimming shortened V by 8 bases and J by 1 base, and 12 bases separated the two germline ends. CDR3 coding DNA: TGTGCCAGCTCCAAGGGCGGTTCCTACGAGCAGTACTTC. Translating gives CASSKGGSYEQYF.

The rearrangement uses TRBV28 and TRBJ1-2, with 9 bases fitting TRBD1. From germline, CDR1 is MDHEN and CDR2 SYDVKM. The V segment lost 5 bases and the J segment 4 bases; nucleotides outside the gene matches: 5. The CDR3 is 14 residues long. The CDR3: CASSTDRGIYGYTF. Written as DNA, the CDR3 is TGTGCCAGCAGTACAGACAGGGGGATCTATGGCTACACCTTC.

This clonotype showed up many times. V usage is TRBV7-8 and J usage is TRBJ1-4; D ambiguous. The CDR3 runs to 13 residues. Germline V CDR1 and CDR2: SGHVS, FQNEAQ. Trimming took 5 bases from V and 2 from J, leaving 6 bases between them. The CDR3: CASSALTNEKLFF. In DNA form, the CDR3 reads TGTGCCAGCAGCGCACTTACTAATGAAAAACTGTTTTTT.

This clonotype came up many times. The chain employs TRBV11-2 and TRBJ2-3; 12 nucleotides align to TRBD2. The germline gives CDR1 SGHAT, CDR2 FQNNGV. There are 15 residues in the CDR3. Trimming cost V 5 bases and J 4 bases; bases outside gene matches: 4. The CDR3 protein is CASSPRLAGADTQYF. CDR3 in DNA: TGTGCCAGCAGCCCCCGACTAGCGGGGGCAGATACGCAGTATTTT.

This clonotype occurred many times. This chain links TRBV12-5 with TRBJ1-6; D remains unclear. Germline V gene sequence: CDR1 LGHNT, CDR2 FRNRAP. The V and J ends lost 7 bases and 6 bases respectively, with 13 bases between them. The CDR3 loop spans 14 amino acids. The CDR3: CASASGIVNSPLHF. Written as DNA, the CDR3 is TGTGCTAGTGCCTCCGGTATCGTTAATTCACCCCTCCACTTT.

This clonotype was seen repeatedly, ten times or more. The CDR3 DNA reads as TGTGCCAGCAGTTTCTGGCGGGAGGGGGTTTGGACCGGGGAGCTGTTTTTT. This gives the protein CASSFWREGVWTGELFF. The J gene is TRBJ2-2, the V gene TRBV12-3 or TRBV12-4; TRBD2 matches at 9 bases. The V gene end was trimmed by 3 bases and the J gene end by 5 bases; junction bases not matched to a gene: 10. The CDR3 runs 17 residues.

The V call is TRBV20-1, the J call TRBJ2-3; 8 bases are shared with TRBD2. V trimming: 4 bases; J trimming: 0 bases; junction bases outside the gene matches: 0. The CDR3 totals 13 residues. CDR1 is DFQATT and CDR2 is SNEGSKA in the germline V gene (reference sequence). Written as DNA, the CDR3 is TGCAGTGCTATAGCGGGGAGCACAGATACGCAGTATTTT. This translates into CSAIAGSTDTQYF.

This clonotype was seen at least ten times. The chain uses TRBV7-2 and TRBJ2-3; TRBD2 agrees at 7 bases. V shed 5 bases, J shed 1 base, and the junction held 3 bases outside the gene matches. The CDR3 is made up of 14 amino acids. Germline V gene data show CDR1 as SGHTA and CDR2 as FQGNSA. CDR3 nucleotide sequence: TGTGCCAGCAGCGCTAGCGGTCGCACAGATACGCAGTATTTT. Its protein is CASSASGRTDTQYF.

The V call is TRBV5-6, the J call TRBJ1-2; TRBD1 matches at 7 bases. The CDR3 consists of 15 residues. Germline loops: CDR1 SGHDT, CDR2 YYEEEE. J gave up 5 bases and V 4 bases, and 11 bases lay outside the gene matches. CDR3 nucleotides: TGTGCCAGCAGCCAAGGGACAGAGGTTTTGTATGGCTACACCTTC. Protein product: CASSQGTEVLYGYTF.

This clonotype has at least ten counts. This chain links TRBV7-9 with TRBJ2-6; D might be TRBD1 (6 bases). The V and J ends lost 5 bases and 2 bases respectively, with 13 bases between them. CDR1 is SEHNR and CDR2 is FQNEAQ in the germline V gene (reference sequence). The CDR3 length is 16 residues. The CDR3 spells CASSQGLGAGANVLTF. For the CDR3, the DNA is TGTGCCAGCAGCCAGGGGCTGGGGGCTGGGGCCAACGTCCTGACTTTC.

In its sample, this clonotype was seen many times. V gene TRBV28 combines with J gene TRBJ2-7; possibly TRBD1 or TRBD2 for D (6 bases each). This CDR3 comprises 15 residues. The V end lost 1 base, the J end lost 5 bases, and 15 bases lay between the germline ends. Germline V lookup: CDR1 MDHEN, CDR2 SYDVKM. The CDR3 nucleotides read TGTGCCAGCAGTTTATCGGGGGTTAAGGGGGACGAGCAGTACTTC. As protein: CASSLSGVKGDEQYF. Full variable domain (remainder filled in from reference TRBV28 and TRBJ2-7): DVKVTQSSRYLVKRTGEKVFLECVQDMDHENMFWYRQDPGLGLRLIYFSYDVKMKEKGDIPEGYSVSREKKERFSLILESASTNQTSMYLCASSLSGVKGDEQYFGPGTRLTVT.

This clonotype has at least ten counts. The CDR3 nucleotides are TGTGCTAGTGGTTCCGGGGGTGCTGAGCAGTTCTTC. It encodes CASGSGGAEQFF. This chain links TRBV12-5 with TRBJ2-1; D may be TRBD2 (6 bases). Germline V CDR1 and CDR2: LGHNT, FRNRAP. With 4 bases removed from V and 9 bases from J, the gap between germline ends came to 10 bases. This CDR3 spans 12 amino acids.

This clonotype appeared a few times. The chain couples TRBV20-1 to TRBJ1-2; no clear D. Germline V CDR1 and CDR2: DFQATT, SNEGSKA (reference sequence). The CDR3 has 13 amino acids. The germline V and J ends were trimmed by 6 bases and 6 bases, with 17 bases remaining between them. Written as DNA, the CDR3 is TGCAGTGCCGCGTTCAAGGGTTTGGATGGCTACACCTTC. Protein product: CSAAFKGLDGYTF.

V and J are TRBV10-3 and TRBJ1-1, with D hard to call. The germline V gene encodes CDR1 ENHRY and CDR2 SYGVKD. Deletions cut 6 bases from V and 1 base from J, with 12 bases between. CDR3 length: 14 amino acids. The chain's CDR3 is CAIRDDKGNTEAFF. The CDR3 nucleotides are TGTGCCATCAGAGATGACAAGGGGAACACTGAAGCTTTCTTT.

This clonotype was found a few times. The rearrangement uses TRBV29-1 and TRBJ2-2; D gene unclear. Germline lookup yields CDR1 SQVTM and CDR2 ANQGSEA. This CDR3 contains 12 residues. The CDR3 DNA is TGCAGTTCAGCGAGGAACACCGGGGAGCTGTTTTTT. It specifies CSSARNTGELFF.

Concerning this clonotype itself: This could be a read error, since a much larger clone is one nucleotide away. The chain employs TRBV24-1 and TRBJ2-1, with 7 bases matching TRBD2. V lost 9 bases and J lost 8; bases outside the gene matches: 12. The CDR3 runs 14 residues. Germline CDR1 reads KGHDR; CDR2 reads SFDVKD. CDR3 residues: CATSGISGWDEQFF. The CDR3 DNA sequence: TGTGCCACCTCCGGGATTAGCGGGTGGGATGAGCAGTTCTTC.

This clonotype has just a few counts. This chain connects TRBV7-9 to TRBJ2-3; the D gene is possibly TRBD1 (6 bases). The CDR3 is made up of 16 amino acids. The V end lost 5 bases, the J end lost 4 bases, and 19 bases lay between the germline ends. The V gene's germline CDR1 is SEHNR and CDR2 FQNEAQ (reference sequence). The CDR3 loop is CASSARDPPGADTQYF. The CDR3 coding sequence is TGTGCCAGCAGCGCTCGGGACCCCCCAGGGGCAGATACGCAGTATTTT.

This clonotype was recorded at least ten times. The V gene is TRBV12-3 or TRBV12-4, the J gene TRBJ1-5; tentative D call: TRBD1 (6 bases). The length of the CDR3 is 17 residues. V dropped 5 bases and J dropped 1 base, with 18 bases sitting between them. Here the CDR3 reads CASSPGSMGASNQPQHF. The CDR3, as DNA: TGTGCCAGCAGTCCGGGGTCAATGGGGGCGAGCAATCAGCCCCAGCATTTT.

The V and J genes are TRBV20-1 and TRBJ2-7; 7 bases align to TRBD2. The CDR3 contains 13 residues. Unmatched junction bases numbered 3, after V lost 1 base and J lost 3 bases. Germline V lookup: CDR1 DFQATT, CDR2 SNEGSKA (reference sequence). CDR3 amino acids: CSARVGGDYEQYF. CDR3 nucleotides: TGCAGTGCTAGAGTGGGGGGGGACTACGAGCAGTACTTC.